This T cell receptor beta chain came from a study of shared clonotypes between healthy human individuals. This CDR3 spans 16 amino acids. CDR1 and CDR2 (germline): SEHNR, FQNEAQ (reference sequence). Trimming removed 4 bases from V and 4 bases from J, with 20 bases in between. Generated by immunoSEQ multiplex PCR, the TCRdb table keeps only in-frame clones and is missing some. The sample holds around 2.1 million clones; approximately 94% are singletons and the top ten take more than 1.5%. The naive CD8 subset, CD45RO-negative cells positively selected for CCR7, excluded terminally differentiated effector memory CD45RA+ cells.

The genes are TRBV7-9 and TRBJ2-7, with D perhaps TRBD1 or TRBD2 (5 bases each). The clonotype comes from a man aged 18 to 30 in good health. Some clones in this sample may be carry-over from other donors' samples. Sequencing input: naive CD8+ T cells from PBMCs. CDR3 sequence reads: CASSSRGPTGAYEQYF. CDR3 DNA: TGTGCCAGCAGCTCCCGGGGCCCGACTGGGGCTTACGAGCAGTACTTC.